The rows below give T cell receptor beta chains drawn from one sample of a study of circulating CD8 cells and anti-PD-1 response in melanoma. TCRdb used MiXCR to reprocess the reads, holding one entry per CDR3 protein. Of 1,300 or so distinct CDR3 sequences in the sample, approximately 7.6% were seen once. Source: CD8+ T cells from PBMCs, taken at baseline or after one month of anti-PD-1 therapy (not recorded which). Source of these receptors: a human donor with melanoma. The CDR3 runs from the conserved cysteine through the conserved F or W. The order of the fields is V gene, CDR3 length, clone size, J gene, D gene, CDR3 protein, CDR3 DNA. The D gene is left open where the match is weak. A clone size is listed for some rows: how often the clone was seen (once, few, many), or a class if it is expanded.

V: TRBV27; length: 15; size: medium-sized; J: TRBJ2-7; D: NA; CDR3: CASSPPGDGLSEQYF; DNA: TGTGCCAGCAGTCCTCCAGGGGATGGGCTGAGCGAGCAGTACTTC
V: TRBV15; length: 17; size: medium-sized; J: TRBJ1-1; D: NA; CDR3: CATSRDSAIQGNTEAFF; DNA: TGTGCCACCAGCAGAGATTCAGCAATTCAGGGGAACACTGAAGCTTTCTTT
V: TRBV28; length: 13; size: medium-sized; J: TRBJ2-5; D: NA; CDR3: CASSLNLSQTQYF; DNA: TGTGCCAGCAGTTTAAACCTATCTCAGACCCAGTACTTC
V: TRBV24-1; length: 15; size: medium-sized; J: TRBJ2-2; D: NA; CDR3: CAISSGAQGTGELFF; DNA: TGTGCCATTTCTTCGGGGGCCCAGGGGACCGGGGAGCTGTTTTTT
V: TRBV7-3; length: 16; size: medium-sized; J: TRBJ2-2; D: NA; CDR3: CASSRTGTRGTGELFF; DNA: TGTGCCAGCAGCCGTACCGGGACCAGGGGCACCGGGGAGCTGTTTTTT
V: TRBV27; length: 14; size: medium-sized; J: TRBJ1-2; D: NA; CDR3: CASSITGSDYGYTF; DNA: TGTGCCAGCAGTATTACAGGGTCGGACTATGGCTACACCTTC
V: TRBV27; length: 15; size: medium-sized; J: TRBJ1-6; D: NA; CDR3: CASSPSTGGNSPLHF; DNA: TGTGCCAGCAGTCCGTCGACCGGGGGGAATTCACCCCTCCACTTT
V: TRBV6-1; length: 14; size: large; J: TRBJ1-4; D: NA; CDR3: CASRPSSTNEKLFF; DNA: TGTGCCAGCAGGCCTTCCTCAACTAATGAAAAACTGTTTTTT
V: TRBV24-1; length: 15; size: medium-sized; J: TRBJ2-3; D: NA; CDR3: CATSDLGGSGDTQYF; DNA: TGTGCCACCAGTGACTTAGGGGGTTCGGGAGATACGCAGTATTTT
V: TRBV3-1; length: 12; size: medium-sized; J: TRBJ2-1; D: NA; CDR3: CASSRTGTEQFF; DNA: TGTGCCAGCAGCCGGACTGGGACTGAGCAGTTCTTC
V: TRBV13; length: 14; size: medium-sized; J: TRBJ1-2; D: NA; CDR3: CASSFSTGGSGYTF; DNA: TGTGCCAGCAGCTTTTCTACAGGAGGGTCTGGCTACACCTTC
V: TRBV10-3; length: 18; size: medium-sized; J: TRBJ2-1; D: TRBD2; CDR3: CAISEPLASGAPNNEQFF; DNA: TGTGCCATCAGTGAGCCCTTAGCTAGCGGGGCTCCCAACAATGAGCAGTTCTTC
V: TRBV19; length: 13; size: few; J: TRBJ2-7; D: NA; CDR3: CASSVQGHNEQYF; DNA: TGTGCCAGTAGTGTACAAGGCCACAACGAGCAGTACTTC
V: TRBV27; length: 15; size: medium-sized; J: TRBJ2-1; D: NA; CDR3: CAVSKGGMGLNEQFF; DNA: TGTGCCGTCTCTAAGGGAGGAATGGGGCTTAATGAGCAGTTCTTC
V: TRBV19; length: 11; size: medium-sized; J: TRBJ1-2; D: TRBD1; CDR3: CASRTGYGYAF; DNA: TGTGCCAGTAGGACAGGGTACGGCTACGCCTTC
V: TRBV14; length: 16; size: large; J: TRBJ1-1; D: TRBD1; CDR3: CASSHDRGSGNTEAFF; DNA: TGTGCCAGCAGCCATGACAGGGGGTCGGGTAACACTGAAGCTTTCTTT
V: TRBV19; length: 13; size: medium-sized; J: TRBJ2-7; D: NA; CDR3: CASSFAGSYEQYF; DNA: TGTGCCAGTAGTTTTGCGGGATCCTACGAGCAGTACTTC
V: TRBV27; length: 13; size: medium-sized; J: TRBJ2-7; D: NA; CDR3: CASSWDLRHEQYF; DNA: TGTGCCAGCAGTTGGGACCTACGGCACGAGCAGTACTTC
V: TRBV19; length: 14; size: medium-sized; J: TRBJ2-7; D: NA; CDR3: CASSSQGSAYEQYF; DNA: TGTGCCAGTAGCTCGCAGGGGTCCGCCTACGAGCAGTACTTC
V: TRBV21-1; length: 11; size: medium-sized; J: TRBJ2-7; D: NA; CDR3: CASSEDSSQYF; DNA: TGTGCCAGCAGCGAAGACAGTTCGCAGTACTTC
V: TRBV4-2; length: 11; size: medium-sized; J: TRBJ2-3; D: NA; CDR3: CASSPGDTQYF; DNA: TGTGCCAGCAGCCCGGGGGATACGCAGTATTTT
V: TRBV23-1; length: 17; size: few; J: TRBJ2-3; D: NA; CDR3: CASSTTGPNASTDTQYF; DNA: TGCGCCAGCAGCACCACGGGTCCAAACGCTAGCACAGATACGCAGTATTTT
V: TRBV28; length: 14; size: medium-sized; J: TRBJ2-1; D: TRBD2; CDR3: CASIWTSGGNEQFF; DNA: TGTGCCAGCATTTGGACTAGCGGGGGGAATGAGCAGTTCTTC
V: TRBV28; length: 16; size: medium-sized; J: TRBJ2-3; D: TRBD2; CDR3: CASTKLSSGLADTQYF; DNA: TGTGCCAGCACCAAACTATCTAGCGGGCTAGCGGATACGCAGTATTTT
V: TRBV12-3/TRBV12-4; length: 14; size: medium-sized; J: TRBJ1-3; D: NA; CDR3: CASFTGSPGNTIYF; DNA: TGTGCCAGCTTTACAGGGAGTCCTGGAAACACCATATATTTT
V: TRBV28; length: 15; size: few; J: TRBJ2-3; D: NA; CDR3: CASSLLSGSTDTQYF; DNA: TGTGCCAGCAGTCTATTAAGCGGGAGCACAGATACGCAGTATTTT
V: TRBV28; length: 14; size: large; J: TRBJ2-7; D: NA; CDR3: CASSPLRTSYEQYF; DNA: TGTGCCAGCAGTCCCCTCAGGACCTCCTACGAGCAGTACTTC
V: TRBV7-2; length: 14; size: medium-sized; J: TRBJ2-1; D: TRBD2; CDR3: CASSVGLAGDRQFF; DNA: TGTGCCAGCAGCGTGGGACTAGCGGGAGATCGGCAGTTCTTC
V: TRBV6-5; length: 16; size: large; J: TRBJ2-3; D: TRBD1; CDR3: CASSLGQGFSTDTQYF; DNA: TGTGCCAGCAGTTTAGGACAGGGCTTTAGCACAGATACGCAGTATTTT
V: TRBV2; length: 12; size: large; J: TRBJ2-1; D: NA; CDR3: CASSASRWEQFF; DNA: TGTGCCAGCAGCGCCTCTAGGTGGGAGCAGTTCTTC
V: TRBV23-1; length: 10; size: medium-sized; J: TRBJ2-1; D: NA; CDR3: CASSRDEQFF; DNA: TGCGCCAGCAGTCGGGATGAGCAGTTCTTC
V: TRBV19; length: 13; size: NA; J: TRBJ2-7; D: NA; CDR3: CASSIDPGDEQYF; DNA: TGTGCCAGTAGTATCGACCCAGGGGACGAGCAGTACTTC
V: TRBV19; length: 15; size: medium-sized; J: TRBJ2-4; D: NA; CDR3: CASSIGSSRRNIQYF; DNA: TGTGCCAGTAGTATAGGGTCCTCGAGGAGAAACATTCAGTACTTC
V: TRBV29-1; length: 15; size: medium-sized; J: TRBJ2-1; D: NA; CDR3: CSVEDQGGSYNEQFF; DNA: TGCAGCGTTGAAGATCAGGGGGGCTCCTACAATGAGCAGTTCTTC
V: TRBV20-1; length: 15; size: medium-sized; J: TRBJ1-1; D: TRBD1; CDR3: CSATRQGGSNTEAFF; DNA: TGCAGTGCCACTCGACAGGGGGGATCGAACACTGAAGCTTTCTTT
V: TRBV27; length: 13; size: NA; J: TRBJ1-2; D: NA; CDR3: CASSSRGDYGYTF; DNA: TGTGCCAGCAGTTCTAGAGGAGACTATGGCTACACCTTC
V: TRBV2; length: 14; size: large; J: TRBJ1-5; D: TRBD1; CDR3: CASSHDREVEPQHF; DNA: TGTGCCAGCAGTCACGACAGGGAGGTTGAACCCCAGCATTTT
V: TRBV7-9; length: 14; size: medium-sized; J: TRBJ1-1; D: NA; CDR3: CASSLGFGNTEAFF; DNA: TGTGCCAGCAGCTTAGGGTTTGGGAACACTGAAGCTTTCTTT